This T cell receptor (beta chain) derives from a study of identical twins. Study-wide results and caveats: Out-of-frame TCR alpha sharing in monozygotic twins exceeded recombination model predictions.

J was trimmed by 5 bases and V by 9 bases; bases with no gene match: 6. Germline V gives CDR1 MNHEY, CDR2 SMNVEV (reference sequence). The CDR3 extends over 12 amino acids. This clonotype was counted a few times. Its antigen remains unknown. MiXCR, applied by TCRdb to the 5' RACE reads, yields one record per CDR3 protein. The top ten hold 0.25% to 0.3% of the sample, which has approximately 1.8 million distinct CDR3 sequences, 25% to 35% seen once. The donor group consisted entirely of healthy Caucasians. Sequenced input: cord blood. The V gene is TRBV27, the J gene TRBJ2-7; TRBD1 matches at 8 bases. This TCR was recovered from a newborn girl in good health. The CDR3 here is CASQDRAHEQYF. As DNA, the CDR3 is TGTGCCAGTCAGGACAGGGCCCACGAGCAGTACTTC.